Shown below are 32 T cell receptor beta chains from a single sample sequenced in a study of blood T cell repertoires in COVID-19. The protocol was immunoSEQ multiplex PCR, while the TCRdb copy is restricted to in-frame clones and leaves out a portion. The table includes approximately 70,000 clones, 90% to 95% detected once. Sequencing input: peripheral blood. The source of these receptors is a human donor in a cohort sampled during active COVID-19.

The chain joins TRBV2 to TRBJ2-5; the D is unclear. The germline V gene has CDR1 SNHLY and CDR2 FYNNEI. Trimming removed 6 bases at V and 8 bases at J, with 16 bases between. The CDR3 consists of 13 residues. CDR3 in amino acids: CASSPYLPSTQYF. CDR3 coding DNA: TGTGCCAGCAGCCCCTACCTCCCCTCTACCCAGTACTTC.

The V and J genes are TRBV11-2 and TRBJ2-7; 15 bases are shared with TRBD2. The CDR3 is 16 residues long. The trim removed 6 bases at V and 6 bases at J, leaving 9 bases unmatched. The V gene's germline CDR1 is SGHAT and CDR2 FQNNGV. Here the CDR3 DNA reads TGTGCCAGCAGTTGGACTAGCGGGGGGGAGGTAGGCGAGCAGTACTTC. Its translation is CASSWTSGGEVGEQYF.

The sample holds one count of this clone. The chain uses TRBV28 and TRBJ1-5; D is uncertain. The CDR3 contains 15 residues. Trimming took off 5 bases at V and 5 bases at J, with 16 bases between the two ends. Germline-derived CDR1 and CDR2 are MDHEN and SYDVKM. CDR3 sequence (DNA): TGTGCCAGCAGTCCACACATCTCGAAGTATCAGCCCCAGCATTTT. Protein sequence: CASSPHISKYQPQHF. The complete variable domain, with remaining parts taken from reference TRBV28 and TRBJ1-5, reads DVKVTQSSRYLVKRTGEKVFLECVQDMDHENMFWYRQDPGLGLRLIYFSYDVKMKEKGDIPEGYSVSREKKERFSLILESASTNQTSMYLCASSPHISKYQPQHFGDGTRLSIL.

The chain has TRBV27 and TRBJ2-7, with 7 bases matching TRBD1. V lost 7 bases and J lost 3; bases outside the gene matches: 6. The germline V gene encodes CDR1 MNHEY and CDR2 SMNVEV (reference sequence). This CDR3 has 13 amino acids. CDR3 loop: CASTSRQGYEQYF. As DNA, the CDR3 is TGTGCCAGCACCTCTAGACAGGGCTACGAGCAGTACTTC.

The chain links TRBV5-1 to TRBJ2-1, with 9 bases matching TRBD2. V shed 10 bases and J 7 bases; nucleotides not matched to a gene: 12. CDR3 length: 14 amino acids. Per the germline V gene, CDR1 is SGHRS and CDR2 is YFSETQ. This CDR3 reads CAAGGAGGSNEQFF. The CDR3 coding sequence is TGCGCCGCCGGGGGAGCGGGGGGCTCTAATGAGCAGTTCTTC.

The chain links TRBV6-2 or TRBV6-3 to TRBJ2-1, with 8 bases fitting TRBD1. The length of the CDR3 is 19 residues. V lost 0 bases and J lost 5; bases outside the gene matches: 15. Germline V gives CDR1 MNHEY, CDR2 SVGEGT. CDR3 in amino acids: CASSYSREGQGARNNEQFF. CDR3 DNA: TGTGCCAGCAGTTACTCGAGGGAAGGGCAGGGGGCTCGGAACAATGAGCAGTTCTTC.

The genes are TRBV13 and TRBJ1-1; TRBD1 might be the D (5 bases). Germline V gives CDR1 PRHDT, CDR2 FYEKMQ (reference sequence). V lost 7 bases and J lost 9, with 15 bases in between. The CDR3 contains 12 residues. Written as DNA, the CDR3 is TGTGCCAGCACCGGGGGACCGGGAAAAGCTTTCTTT. It translates to CASTGGPGKAFF. The full variable domain, in which reference TRBV13 and TRBJ1-1 provide the parts outside the CDR3, is AAGVIQSPRHLIKEKRETATLKCYPIPRHDTVYWYQQGPGQDPQFLISFYEKMQSDKGSIPDRFSAQQFSDYHSELNMSSLELGDSALYFCASTGGPGKAFFGQGTRLTVV.

The rearrangement joins TRBV2 to TRBJ2-7; TRBD1 agrees at 7 bases. Trimming took 5 bases from V and 1 from J; bases not matched to a gene: 5. The germline CDR1 and CDR2 sequences are SNHLY and FYNNEI. The CDR3 has 14 residues. The CDR3 DNA follows: TGTGCCAGCAGTCTGGGCAGGGGGTCCTACGAGCAGTACTTC. As protein: CASSLGRGSYEQYF.

This sequence joins TRBV4-3 and TRBJ2-7; perhaps TRBD2 as D (7 bases). The germline V gene has CDR1 LGHNA and CDR2 YSLEER. Trimming removed 3 bases at V and 4 bases at J, with 16 bases between. The CDR3 loop spans 15 amino acids. Here the CDR3 DNA reads TGCGCCAGCAGCCACCGGGGAGGGGGGGGATACGAGCAGTACTTC. Translation gives CASSHRGGGGYEQYF.

J is TRBJ2-1 and V is TRBV3-1 (or the pseudogene TRBV3-2); a possible D gene is TRBD2 (6 bases). Trimming cost V 3 bases and J 8 bases, with 14 bases left between them. Germline CDR1 reads LGHDT; CDR2 reads YNNKEL (reference sequence). The CDR3 loop spans 14 amino acids. The DNA for the CDR3 is TGTGCCAGCAGCCAGTGGGCTAGCGCCGATGAGCAGTTCTTC. Translated: CASSQWASADEQFF.

The chain employs TRBV30 and TRBJ2-7; 8 nucleotides match TRBD1. This CDR3 region has 14 residues. After removal of 1 base from V and 2 bases from J, the junction contained 4 bases not matched to a gene. The V gene's germline CDR1 is GTSNPN and CDR2 SVGIG (reference sequence). The CDR3 protein is CAWSDYRGAYEQYF. The CDR3 nucleotides are TGTGCCTGGAGTGACTACAGGGGGGCCTACGAGCAGTACTTC.

The V and J genes are TRBV7-8 and TRBJ2-3; D unresolved. This CDR3 region has 16 residues. The germline gives CDR1 SGHVS, CDR2 FQNEAQ. Trimming cost V 1 base and J 1 base, with 12 bases left between them. This chain's CDR3 is CASSLVVVGGTDTQYF. CDR3 coding DNA: TGTGCCAGCAGCTTAGTAGTGGTGGGCGGCACAGATACGCAGTATTTT.

J is TRBJ2-7 and V is TRBV2, with unresolved D. Trimming shortened V by 7 bases and J by 6 bases, and 7 bases separated the two germline ends. From germline, CDR1 is SNHLY and CDR2 FYNNEI. The CDR3 contains 10 residues. The CDR3, as DNA: TGTGCCAGCATGGGCCTCGAGCAGTACTTC. Its translation: CASMGLEQYF.

This clone was recorded only once. The chain joins TRBV5-1 to TRBJ2-6, with D maybe TRBD1 (5 bases). The V and J ends lost 4 bases and 0 bases respectively, with 17 bases between them. In germline, CDR1 is SGHRS, CDR2 YFSETQ. CDR3 length: 18 amino acids. CDR3 residues: CASSPVTVDPSGANVLTF. CDR3 nucleotide sequence: TGCGCCAGCAGCCCGGTGACAGTAGACCCCTCTGGGGCCAACGTCCTGACTTTC. Looking up the rest from reference TRBV5-1 and TRBJ2-6 gives the full variable domain: KAGVTQTPRYLIKTRGQQVTLSCSPISGHRSVSWYQQTPGQGLQFLFEYFSETQRNKGNFPGRFSGRQFSNSRSEMNVSTLELGDSALYLCASSPVTVDPSGANVLTFGAGSRLTVL.

This clone has just one count. The genes are TRBV6-2 or TRBV6-3 and TRBJ2-7, with 7 bases aligning to TRBD1. Trimming took 6 bases from V and 2 from J; bases not matched to a gene: 10. Germline V gene sequence: CDR1 MNHEY, CDR2 SVGEGT. This CDR3 has 15 amino acids. CDR3 sequence (DNA): TGTGCCAGCAGCCTAGGACAGGACTTACCCTACGAGCAGTACTTC. This sequence encodes CASSLGQDLPYEQYF.

The rearrangement joins TRBV13 to TRBJ2-7; D is perhaps TRBD1 (6 bases). Trimming stripped 5 bases from V and 5 bases from J, with 16 bases between. This CDR3 region has 14 residues. Germline V gives CDR1 PRHDT, CDR2 FYEKMQ (reference sequence). The CDR3 nucleotides read TGTGCCAGCAGCCTCAGGGGTAACTTGGACGAGCAGTACTTC. It encodes CASSLRGNLDEQYF.

The chain links TRBV27 to TRBJ2-7, with D possibly matching TRBD1 (6 bases). V was cut by 11 bases and J by 3 bases, with 17 bases left in between. This CDR3 is 13 amino acids long. CDR1 is MNHEY, CDR2 SMNVEV, per germline (reference sequence). CDR3 residues: CASQQGLGYEQYF. The CDR3 DNA sequence: TGTGCCTCTCAACAGGGTCTCGGCTACGAGCAGTACTTC.

The V call is TRBV7-2, the J call TRBJ2-7; maybe TRBD1 (6 bases). V dropped 0 bases and J dropped 1 base, with 10 bases sitting between them. Germline V gene lookup returns CDR1 SGHTA and CDR2 FQGNSA. The CDR3 consists of 15 residues. CDR3: CASSLAGRGSYEQYF. CDR3 nucleotides: TGTGCCAGCAGCTTAGCGGGTAGGGGGTCCTACGAGCAGTACTTC.

The chain combines TRBV6-5 with TRBJ2-6; no definite D call. This CDR3 spans 11 amino acids. Germline lookup yields CDR1 MNHEY and CDR2 SVGAGI. V was clipped by 7 bases and J by 7 bases, with 5 bases between them. The CDR3 loop is CASTNANVLTF. Here the CDR3 DNA reads TGTGCCAGCACCAATGCCAACGTCCTGACTTTC.

The V gene is TRBV9, the J gene TRBJ2-7, with 10 bases aligning to TRBD1. Germline V lookup: CDR1 SGDLS, CDR2 YYNGEE. V shed 3 bases and J 2 bases; nucleotides not matched to a gene: 2. The CDR3 has 14 amino acids. The DNA of the CDR3 is TGTGCCAGCAGCGCGACAGGGGGCCCCTACGAGCAGTACTTC. This codes for CASSATGGPYEQYF.

J is TRBJ1-2 and V is TRBV27; 7 bases match TRBD1. Trimming at V came to 4 bases and at J to 6 bases, leaving 8 bases not matched to a gene. The CDR3 consists of 14 residues. CDR1 and CDR2 (germline): MNHEY, SMNVEV (reference sequence). CDR3 DNA: TGTGCCAGCAGTTCATACGGGACAGAGGATGGCTACACCTTC. It translates to CASSSYGTEDGYTF.

This chain connects TRBV28 to TRBJ1-3; the D is unclear. CDR1 is MDHEN, CDR2 SYDVKM, per germline. V was clipped by 4 bases and J by 0 bases, with 16 bases between them. CDR3 length: 17 amino acids. The CDR3 bases are TGTGCCAGCAGTTCATTATTCGGACTGAGCTCTGGAAACACCATATATTTT. Translated, it gives CASSSLFGLSSGNTIYF.

The chain employs TRBV6-4 and TRBJ2-7; 8 bases match TRBD2. Germline CDR1 is MRHNA and CDR2 is SNTAGT. The CDR3 is made up of 14 amino acids. The V and J ends lost 8 bases and 0 bases, in that order; junction bases with no gene match: 6. CDR3 bases: TGTGCCAGCGCACTAGCGGCAAGCTCCTACGAGCAGTACTTC. This gives the protein CASALAASSYEQYF.

With regard to this clone: Distinct nucleotide sequences in the sample also encode this CDR3. The chain has TRBV18 and TRBJ2-7; 9 bases are a match to TRBD1. CDR1 KGHSH and CDR2 LQKENI come from the germline V gene. Germline trimming cut 1 base from V and 1 base from J; bases unmatched to any gene: 2. The CDR3 is 15 amino acids. CDR3: CASSPRDRGSYEQYF. The CDR3 nucleotides are TGTGCCAGCTCACCACGCGACAGGGGGTCCTACGAGCAGTACTTC.

The chain is built from TRBV5-6 and TRBJ2-7, with D possibly being TRBD2 (7 bases). From germline, CDR1 is SGHDT and CDR2 YYEEEE. The CDR3 totals 15 residues. V was shortened by 5 bases and J by 0 bases, with 15 bases between the two germline ends. The CDR3 is CASSWGEGDSYEQYF. DNA for the CDR3: TGTGCCAGCAGTTGGGGGGAGGGGGACTCCTACGAGCAGTACTTC.

The chain carries TRBV6-5 and TRBJ1-2; 7 bases are shared with TRBD1. This CDR3 has 13 amino acids. Trimming removed 8 bases from V and 5 bases from J; junction bases left unmatched: 8. Germline CDR1 and CDR2: MNHEY and SVGAGI. For the CDR3, the DNA is TGTGCCAGCCAAGGGGGCGAAGGATATGGCTACACCTTC. Its protein product is CASQGGEGYGYTF.

The chain recombines TRBV5-4 with TRBJ1-2, with D tentatively TRBD1 (5 bases). V was cut by 10 bases and J by 7 bases, with 26 bases left in between. Germline values: CDR1 SGHNT, CDR2 YYREEE (reference sequence). CDR3 length equals 15 residues. CDR3: CACLGVLDKALGYTF. Written as DNA, the CDR3 is TGTGCCTGCCTAGGGGTTCTGGACAAGGCGCTTGGCTACACCTTC.

This rearrangement joins TRBV9 to TRBJ2-5; 9 nucleotides match TRBD2. Germline CDR1 reads SGDLS; CDR2 reads YYNGEE. There are 13 residues in the CDR3. The trim removed 3 bases at V and 10 bases at J, leaving 7 bases unmatched. In DNA form, the CDR3 reads TGTGCCAGCAGCGGCGGGACTAGCCTAGTCCAGTACTTC. This translates into CASSGGTSLVQYF.

The J gene is TRBJ1-3, the V gene TRBV11-2, with D possibly TRBD1 on 5 matching bases. CDR1 is SGHAT, CDR2 FQNNGV, per germline. The CDR3 totals 20 residues. The ends were cut back, 0 bases at V and 3 bases at J, with 24 bases in the middle. The CDR3: CASSLDPPSLSGWGGNTIYF. DNA for the CDR3: TGTGCCAGCAGCTTAGACCCTCCATCTCTGTCAGGGTGGGGTGGAAACACCATATATTTT. Together with reference TRBV11-2 and TRBJ1-3, the CDR3 gives the full variable domain: EAGVAQSPRYKIIEKRQSVAFWCNPISGHATLYWYQQILGQGPKLLIQFQNNGVVDDSQLPKDRFSAERLKGVDSTLKIQPAKLEDSAVYLCASSLDPPSLSGWGGNTIYFGEGSWLTVV.

The chain links TRBV6-5 to TRBJ1-2, with 12 bases matching TRBD1. CDR3 length: 16 amino acids. Germline trimming cut 2 bases from V and 6 bases from J; bases unmatched to any gene: 7. Germline V gene sequence: CDR1 MNHEY, CDR2 SVGAGI. The CDR3 protein is CASSYRDRGQVDGYTF. CDR3 DNA sequence: TGTGCCAGCAGTTACAGGGACAGGGGGCAAGTAGATGGCTACACCTTC.

This clone was recorded a few times. The chain joins TRBV11-2 to TRBJ2-7, with 8 bases aligning to TRBD1. The CDR3 is 16 amino acids. V was clipped by 5 bases and J by 0 bases; unmatched bases: 9. Germline V gene sequence: CDR1 SGHAT, CDR2 FQNNGV. DNA of the CDR3: TGTGCCAGCAGCCCGTCGACAGGGGTGAGCTCCTACGAGCAGTACTTC. Its translation: CASSPSTGVSSYEQYF.

This chain uses TRBV7-9 with TRBJ1-5; 11 bases fit TRBD1. CDR1 is SEHNR and CDR2 is FQNEAQ in the germline V gene (reference sequence). The CDR3 spans 18 residues. With V trimmed by 2 bases and J by 4 bases, 10 bases remained unmatched. Written as DNA, the CDR3 is TGTGCCAGCAGCTTAATTTGGACAGGGGGCAATCAGAATCAGCCCCAGCATTTT. This translates into CASSLIWTGGNQNQPQHF.